Listed here are 21 T cell receptor beta chains from one sample, sequenced in a study of breast tumors, draining lymph nodes, adjacent tissues. One entry per CDR3 protein results from TCRdb running MiXCR on the multiplex PCR reads. The sample consists of approximately 300,000 distinct CDR3 sequences, about 30% of them appearing once. The lymph nodes were axillary draining lymph nodes from breast cancer patients. Sequenced sample: axillary lymph node tissue. These receptors were taken from a female donor with breast cancer. Some clones in this sample may be carry-over from other donors' samples.

Ten or more counts support this clonotype. The chain carries TRBV24-1 and TRBJ2-1, with D possibly TRBD1 on 5 matching bases. The CDR3 is made up of 13 amino acids. V shed 4 bases and J shed 8 bases, with 11 bases lying between them. In germline, CDR1 is KGHDR, CDR2 SFDVKD. CDR3 amino acids: CATSDRVLDEQFF. The CDR3 DNA is TGTGCCACCAGTGACAGGGTCTTGGATGAGCAGTTCTTC.

The V call is TRBV20-1, the J call TRBJ1-5; D not certain. This CDR3 is built from 13 residues. The ends were cut back, 6 bases at V and 4 bases at J, with 13 bases in the middle. CDR1 is DFQATT, CDR2 SNEGSKA, per germline (reference sequence). CDR3 loop: CSAPVGSNQPQHF. CDR3 sequence (DNA): TGCAGTGCCCCAGTGGGTTCAAATCAGCCCCAGCATTTT.

Comments on this clonotype: This CDR3 fails to terminate in the conserved phenylalanine or tryptophan, so it likely reflects a read error. The chain links TRBV6-1 to TRBJ1-5; 8 bases fit TRBD1. The V and J ends lost 6 bases and 6 bases, in that order; junction bases with no gene match: 4. The CDR3 is made up of 13 amino acids. The germline gives CDR1 MNHNS, CDR2 SASEGT. The CDR3 region is CASSDRGGQPQHS. Here the CDR3 DNA reads TGTGCCAGCAGCGACAGGGGTGGTCAGCCCCAGCATTCT.

This clonotype has a count of ten or more. V gene TRBV10-2 combines with J gene TRBJ2-5; 9 bases line up with TRBD2. The CDR3 is 16 amino acids. V lost 5 bases, J lost 0 bases, and 7 bases stayed unmatched. Germline V lookup: CDR1 WSHSY, CDR2 SAAADI. CDR3 in amino acids: CASSTVAGGDQETQYF. The CDR3 DNA sequence: TGCGCCAGCAGTACTGTGGCGGGAGGGGACCAAGAGACCCAGTACTTC.

This chain connects TRBV29-1 to TRBJ1-1; tentatively, D is TRBD1 (6 bases). With 4 bases removed from V and 1 base from J, the gap between germline ends came to 13 bases. Germline V gene sequence: CDR1 SQVTM, CDR2 ANQGSEA. The CDR3 extends over 14 amino acids. The CDR3 is CSVGRGGGNTEAFF. For the CDR3, the DNA is TGCAGCGTTGGGAGGGGGGGAGGGAACACTGAAGCTTTCTTT.

J is TRBJ2-5 and V is TRBV6-2 or TRBV6-3, with 7 bases fitting TRBD2. The V and J ends lost 6 bases and 13 bases, in that order; junction bases with no gene match: 14. Germline assignment: CDR1 MNHEY and CDR2 SVGEGT. The CDR3 consists of 13 residues. The CDR3 here is CASRPTSRPGRYF. The CDR3 DNA reads TGTGCCAGCAGACCGACTAGCAGGCCGGGGCGGTACTTC.

This clonotype has ten or more counts. The V and J genes are TRBV20-1 and TRBJ2-7; D possibly corresponds to TRBD1 (6 bases). Germline V gene sequence: CDR1 DFQATT, CDR2 SNEGSKA (reference sequence). Deletions cut 6 bases from V and 3 bases from J, with 12 bases between. The CDR3 totals 12 residues. CDR3 DNA sequence: TGCAGTGCACGCCGGGACAACTACGAGCAGTACTTC. This encodes CSARRDNYEQYF.

There are a few counts of this clonotype. V and J are TRBV3-1 and TRBJ2-7; D is uncertain. The CDR3 consists of 14 residues. V was trimmed by 5 bases and J by 3 bases, leaving 14 bases between them. The germline V gene has CDR1 LGHDT and CDR2 YNNKEL (reference sequence). CDR3 sequence: CASSSGTTHYEQYF. The CDR3 DNA is TGTGCCAGCAGCTCGGGCACAACCCACTACGAGCAGTACTTC.

The V call is TRBV7-9, the J call TRBJ2-3; 11 bases fit TRBD2. Germline V gene data show CDR1 as SEHNR and CDR2 as FQNEAQ (reference sequence). V lost 5 bases and J lost 15; bases outside the gene matches: 10. The CDR3 runs to 13 residues. The CDR3 here is CASSPTTSGNLYF. CDR3 DNA: TGTGCCAGCAGCCCCACGACTAGCGGGAATTTATATTTT.

This clonotype was counted ten times or more. The rearrangement uses TRBV5-4 and TRBJ2-3, with D perhaps matching TRBD1 (6 bases). The V end was cut by 2 bases, the J end by 4 bases, with 8 bases between. The CDR3 length is 13 residues. Germline CDR1 reads SGHNT; CDR2 reads YYREEE (reference sequence). This CDR3 reads CASSFRQADTQYF. Here the CDR3 DNA reads TGTGCCAGCAGCTTTAGACAGGCAGATACGCAGTATTTT.

Many counts were recorded for this clonotype. In DNA form, the CDR3 reads TGCAGCGTTGCGGAGGGGGGCGAGCAGTACTTC. Translating gives CSVAEGGEQYF. The rearrangement joins TRBV29-1 to TRBJ2-7, with D perhaps assigned TRBD1 or TRBD2 (6 bases each). Germline CDR1 and CDR2: SQVTM and ANQGSEA. V dropped 4 bases and J dropped 6 bases, with 10 bases sitting between them. The CDR3 loop spans 11 amino acids.

Concerning this clonotype: Since a much larger clone is just one base distant, this may be a read error. DNA for the CDR3: TGTGCCAGCAGCGTAGGCGGCAGGGATTCCAATGAGCAGTTCTTC. Protein sequence: CASSVGGRDSNEQFF. The chain has TRBV9 and TRBJ2-1; the D gene is possibly TRBD1 (5 bases). Germline CDR1 reads SGDLS; CDR2 reads YYNGEE. The V end was cut by 0 bases, the J end by 6 bases, with 13 bases between. CDR3 length: 15 residues.

This clonotype was seen more than once but under ten times. V and J are TRBV29-1 and TRBJ1-1, with D unresolved. There are 12 residues in the CDR3. The germline gives CDR1 SQVTM, CDR2 ANQGSEA. The ends were cut back, 4 bases at V and 1 base at J, with 7 bases in the middle. CDR3 coding DNA: TGCAGCGTTGGGGTTGGGAACACTGAAGCTTTCTTT. Residues: CSVGVGNTEAFF.

J is TRBJ2-6 and V is TRBV2, with a possible D match to TRBD1 (6 bases). V dropped 4 bases and J dropped 6 bases, with 13 bases sitting between them. The CDR3 contains 15 residues. Germline V gives CDR1 SNHLY, CDR2 FYNNEI. CDR3 DNA sequence: TGTGCCAGCAGTGCCCTTGCAGGGGTGGCCAACGTCCTGACTTTC. Encoded protein: CASSALAGVANVLTF.

Many counts were recorded for this clonotype. The V and J genes are TRBV19 and TRBJ2-3; 12 nucleotides align to TRBD2. Germline values: CDR1 LNHDA, CDR2 SQIVND (reference sequence). V shed 10 bases, J shed 6 bases, and the junction held 2 bases outside the gene matches. The CDR3 covers 12 residues. CDR3 sequence (DNA): TGTGCCACTGGGACTAGCGGGGATACGCAGTATTTT. Translated: CATGTSGDTQYF. Using reference TRBV19 and TRBJ2-3 for the parts outside the CDR3, the full variable domain is DGGITQSPKYLFRKEGQNVTLSCEQNLNHDAMYWYRQDPGQGLRLIYYSQIVNDFQKGDIAEGYSVSREKKESFPLTVTSAQKNPTAFYLCATGTSGDTQYFGPGTRLTVL.

The chain links TRBV30 to TRBJ2-7; 13 bases match TRBD2. CDR3 length: 16 residues. The germline V gene encodes CDR1 GTSNPN and CDR2 SVGIG (reference sequence). V trimming: 4 bases; J trimming: 2 bases; junction bases outside the gene matches: 8. CDR3 sequence reads: CAWTGTSGIKAYEQYF. CDR3 coding DNA: TGTGCCTGGACCGGGACTAGCGGGATAAAGGCCTACGAGCAGTACTTC.

The chain recombines TRBV7-9 with TRBJ2-1; TRBD1 agrees at 11 bases. This CDR3 is 16 amino acids long. Trimming cost V 0 bases and J 9 bases; bases outside gene matches: 7. Germline CDR1 reads SEHNR; CDR2 reads FQNEAQ (reference sequence). The CDR3 bases are TGTGCCAGCAGCTTAGCCGGACAGGGGGCGGTGATTGAGCAGTTCTTC. This encodes CASSLAGQGAVIEQFF.

This clonotype appeared many times. The chain links TRBV30 to TRBJ2-7; the D is unclear. Trimming took 2 bases from V and 2 from J, leaving 7 bases between them. Germline V gene data show CDR1 as GTSNPN and CDR2 as SVGIG (reference sequence). This CDR3 is built from 12 residues. The chain's CDR3 is CAWSMGPYEQYF. In DNA, the CDR3 is TGTGCCTGGAGTATGGGTCCCTACGAGCAGTACTTC.

This clonotype was counted only a few times. J is TRBJ2-7 and V is TRBV11-3; possible D gene TRBD2, 6 bases. CDR1 and CDR2 (germline): SGHNT, YENEEA. Trimming removed 3 bases from V and 5 bases from J, with 20 bases in between. The CDR3 sequence is 16 residues long. The CDR3 protein is CASSFGWGERPDEQYF. DNA of the CDR3: TGTGCCAGCAGCTTTGGCTGGGGGGAGCGGCCCGACGAGCAGTACTTC.

This clonotype has at least ten counts. The V call is TRBV6-1, the J call TRBJ2-7, with 8 bases fitting TRBD1. The CDR3 consists of 14 residues. J gave up 0 bases and V 9 bases, and 7 bases lay outside the gene matches. Germline assignment: CDR1 MNHNS and CDR2 SASEGT. This CDR3 reads CASTGTGGSYEQYF. The CDR3 nucleotides are TGTGCCAGTACGGGTACAGGGGGCTCCTACGAGCAGTACTTC.

This clonotype was seen ten or more times. The CDR3 is CSARGVGLSYEQYF. The CDR3 DNA follows: TGCAGTGCTAGAGGGGTCGGACTCTCCTACGAGCAGTACTTC. The chain uses TRBV20-1 and TRBJ2-7, with a weak D call TRBD2 (5 bases). This CDR3 spans 14 amino acids. V gave up 1 base and J gave up 0 bases, with 10 bases separating them. Germline loops: CDR1 DFQATT, CDR2 SNEGSKA (reference sequence).